What follows is one T cell receptor beta chain and its context. Its target is not known. The PCR had 60 Vbeta and 13 Jbeta primers. Libraries were prepared by immunoSEQ multiplex PCR; TCRdb keeps only in-frame clonotypes and omits some of them. The sample has about 240,000 clones, about 85% seen once. This specimen comes from a study of cytomegalovirus exposure and HLA in healthy donors. Study-wide points: Whilst most TCR sequences proved rare, a subset of public TCRs occurred across many donors.

Specimen: PBMCs. The sequence derives from a girl aged 2-10 years in good health and CMV-seronegative.

CDR3 amino acids: CASGPEGTWDTQYF. CDR3 in DNA: TGTGCCAGCGGCCCGGAGGGTACATGGGATACGCAGTATTTT. This chain uses TRBV25-1 with TRBJ2-3; a possible D gene is TRBD2 (6 bases). V was shortened by 8 bases and J by 6 bases, with 18 bases between the two germline ends. Germline V CDR1 and CDR2: MGHDK, SYGVNS. The CDR3 loop spans 14 amino acids.